This TCR beta chain was recorded in a study of blood T cells in healthy people across ages (dated by TCRdb to about 2015). For context, the study as a whole: In model experiments, template switching captured roughly one uniquely barcoded TCR beta cDNA molecule for every two T cells. Age-related changes in TCR beta repertoire diversity were measured in the study by deep sequencing normalized with unique cDNA molecular identifiers. Four age groups were formed from the donors: young (average about 16 years), middle-aged (approximately 39), aged (roughly 56) and long-lived (approximately 78). To avoid experimental bias, donors of different ages were spread randomly across the sequencing lanes. The study analyzed two additional independent replicas of 1 million unique cDNA reads from the same blood draw for two donors, one aged 18 to 29 and one aged 80 or older.

The donors were 40 or so Caucasian individuals from Russia, aged roughly 6 to 100 years, who were systemically healthy. Each donor gave about 9.7 milliliters of peripheral blood, drawn into EDTA-treated Vacutainer tubes. Ficoll-Paque density-gradient centrifugation was used to isolate PBMCs, with at least 6.5 million per sample. Total RNA was extracted from PBMCs with Trizol reagent, with at least 5.5 micrograms obtained per sample. For every donor, an aliquot of PBMCs went through flow cytometry to measure the percentages of naive CD45RAhigh/CD27high T cells. To note about this clonotype: There is no known antigen for this receptor. Base-call qualities are not available, and no considerably larger clone is one nucleotide away.

The germline V gene sets CDR1 to SGHRS and CDR2 to YFSETQ. The CDR3 runs 14 residues from the cysteine to the phenylalanine. The read is trimmed to its CDR3 DNA, 42 bases read in frame from base 1. Trimming at the junction amounts to 5 bases on V and 3 bases on J, and the germline ends lie 15 bases apart. Library preparation employed 5' RACE. Sequencing was carried out with an Illumina HiSeq 2500. A second roughly 6 to 12 cycle PCR used a sample-barcoded 5' primer and a J-beta primer mix. A unique molecular identifier was introduced onto each TCR beta cDNA molecule by a template-switch 5' adaptor carrying 12 random nucleotides. Each sample yielded at least 2.5 million CDR3-containing paired-end reads. All of the RNA was converted into first-strand cDNA using the Mint cDNA synthesis kit, with a TRBC-specific oligonucleotide serving as the primer. Following uracil-DNA glycosylase treatment, all cDNA underwent a first 18-cycle PCR with the universal primers M1SS and BC2_uni_R. As for how the authors treated the data: Each sample was normalized by randomly selecting 1 million high-quality reads, each carrying a distinct molecular identifier. Reads sharing molecular identifiers were discarded rather than binned into consensus sequences. CDR3 identification, clonotype clustering and error correction used MiTCR with a Q25 quality threshold and the strictest error-elimination algorithm. A nonparametric unseen species model using Euler transformation provided a lower-bound estimate of total TCR beta diversity. Using fastp at Q25 and MiXCR, TCRdb reprocessed the public reads and kept productive beta chains. One record per CDR3 amino acid sequence lists the most common genes and DNA. TCRdb, not the authors, supplied the V and J calls. The sample data list over 1,200,000 distinct CDR3 sequences, and around 59% of these were observed just once. The top ten clonotypes cover under 8.5% of the sample.

Broader findings and caveats from the paper: Because profiling used bulk unsorted PBMCs, naive and antigen-experienced compartments could not be compared conclusively. As age increased, observed TCR beta diversity per million T cells dropped in a roughly linear way, and a significant reduction was already evident by age about 36. A strong correlation was found between observed TCR beta diversity and the percentage of naive T cells measured by flow cytometry. Estimates of total diversity from one million sequenced T cells were regarded as lower bounds and underestimates. Because donor CMV infection status was unknown, age-related changes in expanded clonotypes were potentially confounded. Compared with the aged group, more naive CD4+ T cells, fewer expanded clones and increased TCR diversity were shown by the long-lived group, suggesting age selection.

The receptor was derived from a man aged 18-30 years in good health. Sequencing was done on a sample of blood. The receptor chain draws on TRBV5-1 and TRBJ2-7, with TRBD1 tentatively as D gene (5 bases match). The encoded CDR3 is CASSYRTLNYEQYF. In nucleotides, the sequence is TGCGCCAGCAGTTACCGGACACTGAACTACGAGCAGTACTTC.